This is a list of T cell receptor beta chains from one sample in a study of blood T cell repertoires in COVID-19. Sequencing used immunoSEQ multiplex PCR; TCRdb keeps in-frame clones, though not all of them. The sample lists some 70,000 clones, 80% to 90% occurring once. Sequencing was carried out using peripheral blood. These TCRs come from a woman aged 60-70 years with COVID-19, enrolled during active disease. Both conserved end residues are part of each CDR3.

V gene	J gene	CDR3 protein
TRBV11-2	TRBJ2-1	CASSSTGDNEQFF
TRBV2	TRBJ2-3	CASSGDREEYF
TRBV5-4	TRBJ1-1	CASSLLRARNTEAFF
TRBV27	TRBJ1-2	CASSPWAQTGLGGYTF
TRBV18	TRBJ2-2	CATQNVAETGELFF
TRBV7-2	TRBJ1-1	CASSLSSYGGGTEAFF
TRBV5-1	TRBJ2-7	CASSPEQGPYEQYF
TRBV10-3	TRBJ1-1	CAISDEGQETEAFF
TRBV6-6	TRBJ1-1	CASSRLRTANTEAFF
TRBV6-6	TRBJ1-1	CASSLGTANSREAFF
TRBV20-1	TRBJ2-5	CSARESETQYF
TRBV4-3	TRBJ2-3	CASSQTSGGATDTQYF
TRBV27	TRBJ2-7	CASSHNSYEQYF
TRBV15	TRBJ1-5	CATSRARGGSNQPQHF
TRBV10-3	TRBJ1-5	CAISDGDPNSNQPQHF
TRBV30	TRBJ1-3	CAWTRGTARIGNTIYF
TRBV18	TRBJ1-4	CASSPTGGVGLFF
TRBV24-1	TRBJ2-1	CATSDFRLADSYNEQFF
TRBV4-2	TRBJ2-2	CASSQVASGGAGETGELFF
TRBV13	TRBJ1-1	CASSLGTPKTEAFF
TRBV6-2/TRBV6-3	TRBJ2-3	CASSYSGAARKGDTQYF
TRBV27	TRBJ2-1	CASSSGLAGAYNEQFF
TRBV30	TRBJ1-2	CAWSRGLDYGYTF
TRBV5-4	TRBJ2-7	CASSLSGQGYEQYF
TRBV9	TRBJ2-7	CASSLGGDSLYDGQYF
TRBV10-3	TRBJ1-5	CAIREEGRGSNQPQHF
TRBV6-5	TRBJ2-3	CASSPQGGDTDTQYF
TRBV10-1	TRBJ2-1	CASSNPGGSNEQFF
TRBV7-2	TRBJ2-4	CASSLAGLAGLAKNIQYF
TRBV4-2	TRBJ1-4	CASSQDIGQKGEKLFF
TRBV3-1/TRBV3-2	TRBJ1-2	CASSQSGQAYGYTF
TRBV18	TRBJ1-1	CASSPGTGGQNTEAFF
TRBV30	TRBJ1-2	CAWSVPRDGYTF
TRBV3-1/TRBV3-2	TRBJ2-7	CASSQLGLAGPSYEQYF
TRBV30	TRBJ2-5	CAWRARGGRETQYF
TRBV15	TRBJ2-7	CATSRDRDPSYEQYF
TRBV4-3	TRBJ1-6	CASSPSHFYNSPLHF
TRBV18	TRBJ2-3	CASSPATNGLAEISTDTQYF
TRBV7-2	TRBJ2-6	CASSWTGSGANVLTF
TRBV7-6	TRBJ1-1	CASSLDAGLKPFF
TRBV5-8	TRBJ1-2	CASSPEGTGGYGYTF